Listed below are T cell receptor beta chains from one sample, sequenced in a study of cytomegalovirus exposure and HLA in healthy donors. Clones were read by immunoSEQ multiplex PCR, and TCRdb kept only the in-frame ones, dropping some. Of around 150,000 clones listed, roughly 90% are singletons. Specimen: PBMCs. These receptors were obtained from a young woman in good health and CMV-seronegative. Both conserved end residues are part of each CDR3. Fields, in order: D gene, J gene, V gene, clone size, CDR3 protein, CDR3 DNA. D genes are given only for firm matches. Clone size, where shown, is once, few, many, or a class for clones that have expanded.

TRBD2,TRBJ2-5,TRBV13,-,CASSSGLAEETQYF,TGTGCCAGCAGCTCAGGACTAGCGGAAGAGACCCAGTACTTC
-,TRBJ2-3,TRBV6-6,-,CASSHPGGTDTQYF,TGTGCCAGCAGCCACCCCGGGGGCACAGATACGCAGTATTTT
-,TRBJ2-5,TRBV5-5,-,CASSRTEETQYF,TGTGCCAGCAGCCGGACTGAAGAGACCCAGTACTTC
-,TRBJ2-1,TRBV7-2,-,CASSNTRLHTNEQFF,TGTGCCAGCAGTAACACACGCCTCCACACAAATGAGCAGTTCTTC
-,TRBJ1-1,TRBV30,-,CAWSQGGNTEAFF,TGTGCCTGGAGTCAGGGTGGGAACACTGAAGCTTTCTTT
TRBD2,TRBJ2-7,TRBV9,-,CASSLGAGRGYEQYF,TGTGCCAGCAGCCTCGGAGCGGGGCGTGGCTACGAGCAGTACTTC
-,TRBJ2-3,TRBV5-6,-,CASSFYWRMTDTQYF,TGTGCCAGCAGCTTCTATTGGCGGATGACAGATACGCAGTATTTT
TRBD2,TRBJ2-3,TRBV9,few,CASSARLAGYVTQYF,TGTGCCAGCAGCGCTCGACTAGCGGGTTATGTTACGCAGTATTTT
TRBD2,TRBJ2-7,TRBV5-4,-,CASSALAGVDEQYF,TGTGCCAGCAGCGCTCTAGCGGGAGTAGACGAGCAGTACTTC
TRBD1,TRBJ2-7,TRBV6-1,-,CASSRRTGGDEQYF,TGTGCCAGCAGCCGTCGGACAGGGGGAGACGAGCAGTACTTC
-,TRBJ2-7,TRBV7-9,-,CASSLDTGGPTYEQYF,TGTGCCAGCAGCTTAGATACTGGGGGCCCCACCTACGAGCAGTACTTC
TRBD1,TRBJ2-7,TRBV10-3,-,CAISPQGAYEQYF,TGTGCCATCAGCCCTCAGGGGGCCTACGAGCAGTACTTC
-,TRBJ1-4,TRBV21-1,once,CASSKAPTEAEKLFF,TGTGCCAGCAGCAAAGCCCCGACAGAAGCTGAAAAACTGTTTTTT
-,TRBJ2-1,TRBV7-9,-,CASSLAGGAYNEQFF,TGTGCCAGCAGCTTAGCGGGAGGCGCCTACAATGAGCAGTTCTTC
-,TRBJ2-3,TRBV20-1,-,CSALLSDTQYF,TGCAGTGCCCTACTATCGGATACGCAGTATTTT
TRBD1,TRBJ1-2,TRBV9,few,CASSVAPGQGAQGYTF,TGTGCCAGCAGCGTAGCTCCGGGACAGGGGGCGCAAGGCTACACCTTC
-,TRBJ1-1,TRBV6-5,few,CASGPGGRTEAFF,TGTGCCAGCGGTCCCGGAGGAAGAACTGAAGCTTTCTTT
-,TRBJ1-1,TRBV6-6,once,CASSYAGAKTEAFF,TGTGCCAGCAGTTACGCAGGGGCGAAGACTGAAGCTTTCTTT
TRBD2,TRBJ2-7,TRBV5-4,many,CASSYSSGGPSEQYF,TGTGCCAGCAGCTATAGTAGCGGGGGTCCCAGCGAGCAGTACTTC
TRBD2,TRBJ2-1,TRBV4-1,few,CASSRGLAPSEQFF,TGCGCCAGCAGCCGCGGACTAGCCCCGAGTGAGCAGTTCTTC
-,TRBJ1-1,TRBV12-5,-,CASGLFGGGAEAFF,TGTGCTAGTGGTTTGTTTGGTGGGGGGGCTGAAGCTTTCTTT
TRBD1,TRBJ1-5,TRBV19,-,CASSIVASWGARGDDQPQHF,TGTGCCAGTAGTATAGTTGCGTCGTGGGGCGCCAGGGGGGACGATCAGCCCCAGCATTTT
TRBD1,TRBJ2-2,TRBV7-3,-,CASSPWTGWGTGELFF,TGTGCCAGCAGCCCCTGGACAGGGTGGGGCACCGGGGAGCTGTTTTTT
-,TRBJ2-7,TRBV7-2,-,CASSPLSAQGYEQYF,TGTGCCAGCAGCCCCTTGAGTGCCCAGGGCTACGAGCAGTACTTC
-,TRBJ1-1,TRBV19,-,CASSTVPDMNTEAFF,TGTGCCAGTAGTACCGTTCCCGACATGAACACTGAAGCTTTCTTT
TRBD1,TRBJ2-1,TRBV29-1,-,CSVWERPETGDFLFF,TGCAGCGTATGGGAACGACCGGAAACAGGGGATTTTTTGTTCTTC
TRBD1,TRBJ1-6,TRBV6-5,few,CASSSWTGEGNSPLHF,TGTGCCAGCAGTTCTTGGACAGGGGAGGGTAATTCACCCCTCCACTTT
TRBD1,TRBJ2-5,TRBV7-7,-,CASSLAGGETQYF,TGTGCTAGCAGCTTAGCAGGGGGAGAGACCCAGTACTTC
TRBD2,TRBJ2-2,TRBV10-3,-,CAILAGATESGTGELFF,TGTGCCATACTAGCGGGGGCTACTGAATCGGGCACCGGGGAGCTGTTTTTT
-,TRBJ2-3,TRBV28,-,CASSWDWRAPADTQYF,TGTGCCAGCAGTTGGGATTGGCGGGCTCCCGCAGATACGCAGTATTTT
-,TRBJ1-1,TRBV6-1,-,CASSLLVAEAFF,TGTGCCAGCAGTTTGTTAGTTGCTGAAGCTTTCTTT
-,TRBJ1-1,TRBV28,few,CASSLLQWNTEAFF,TGTGCCAGCAGTTTACTTCAGTGGAACACTGAAGCTTTCTTT
TRBD1,TRBJ2-3,TRBV5-6,-,CASSLGQGSYF,TGTGCCAGCAGCCTGGGACAGGGGTCGTATTTT
TRBD1,TRBJ2-1,TRBV5-6,-,CASSSYRTGGHNEQFF,TGTGCCAGCAGTTCCTACCGGACAGGGGGTCACAATGAGCAGTTCTTC
TRBD1,TRBJ1-5,TRBV6-1,few,CASSPRDSGLQPQHF,TGTGCCAGCAGTCCACGGGACAGCGGACTCCAGCCCCAGCATTTT
TRBD2,TRBJ2-1,TRBV13,-,CASIVRGGGDEQFF,TGTGCCAGCATTGTGCGGGGGGGTGGGGATGAGCAGTTCTTC
-,TRBJ1-6,TRBV7-2,-,CASSPDTLSSYNSPLHF,TGTGCCAGCAGTCCGGACACCTTGAGCTCCTATAATTCACCCCTCCACTTT
TRBD1,TRBJ1-3,TRBV28,-,CASSLVYGTGAGNTIYF,TGTGCCAGCAGTTTAGTCTACGGAACAGGGGCTGGAAACACCATATATTTT
-,TRBJ2-5,TRBV28,-,CASSLTGKLDETQYF,TGTGCCAGCAGCCTTACAGGGAAACTTGACGAGACCCAGTACTTC
-,TRBJ1-4,TRBV11-2,-,CASSPRQEKLFF,TGTGCCAGCAGCCCTAGGCAAGAAAAACTGTTTTTT
-,TRBJ1-2,TRBV4-2,-,CASSGGIGYTF,TGTGCCAGCAGCGGGGGGATAGGCTACACCTTC
-,TRBJ1-1,TRBV6-5,-,CASSYSRTLNTEAFF,TGTGCCAGCAGTTACTCGAGGACTCTGAACACTGAAGCTTTCTTT
TRBD2,TRBJ2-5,TRBV7-9,once,CASSLEFSGGFRGTQYF,TGTGCCAGCAGCTTAGAGTTTAGCGGGGGGTTTCGCGGGACCCAGTACTTC
TRBD1,TRBJ2-7,TRBV19,-,CASNPGTGPYEQYF,TGTGCCAGTAATCCCGGGACAGGTCCCTACGAGCAGTACTTC
TRBD2,TRBJ2-7,TRBV27,-,CASSLKPPSGGHTYEQYF,TGTGCCAGCAGTTTAAAACCCCCCAGCGGGGGCCATACCTACGAGCAGTACTTC
TRBD1,TRBJ2-3,TRBV5-8,-,CASSFEDRGADTQYF,TGTGCCAGCAGCTTTGAGGACAGGGGGGCAGATACGCAGTATTTT
-,TRBJ2-7,TRBV2,-,CASWRGRLSPYEQYF,TGTGCCAGCTGGAGGGGGCGGTTAAGTCCCTACGAGCAGTACTTC
-,TRBJ2-2,TRBV27,-,CASSLIGGSNTGELFF,TGTGCCAGCAGTCTAATAGGAGGGTCGAACACCGGGGAGCTGTTTTTT
-,TRBJ1-2,TRBV5-1,-,CASSLRGGYGYTF,TGCGCCAGCAGCTTGAGGGGCGGCTATGGCTACACCTTC
-,TRBJ2-3,TRBV5-1,-,CASSLLTGEADTQYF,TGCGCCAGCAGCCTTTTAACGGGGGAAGCAGATACGCAGTATTTT
TRBD1,TRBJ2-2,TRBV7-2,-,CASRLAGTGLTGELFF,TGTGCCAGCAGGCTCGCCGGGACAGGGTTAACCGGGGAGCTGTTTTTT